One sample yielded the 22 T cell receptor beta chains listed below, sequenced in a study of blood T cell repertoires in COVID-19. Clones were read by immunoSEQ multiplex PCR, and TCRdb kept only the in-frame ones, dropping some. The sample has approximately 170,000 clones, approximately 84% seen once. Sequenced material: PBMCs or T cells enriched from blood (not recorded which). The origin of the receptors is a woman aged 30 to 39 who had recovered from COVID-19.

V gene TRBV29-1 combines with J gene TRBJ2-3; D possibly corresponds to TRBD1 (5 bases). Germline V gene lookup returns CDR1 SQVTM and CDR2 ANQGSEA. This CDR3 has 13 residues. V was shortened by 3 bases and J by 5 bases, with 12 bases between the two germline ends. CDR3 loop: CSVEGQGRDTQYF. In nucleotides, the CDR3 is TGCAGCGTTGAGGGGCAGGGAAGAGATACGCAGTATTTT.

CDR3 sequence (DNA): TGCGCCAGCAGTGAGGGGGGGGCCCCTAATGAGCAGTTCTTC. It yields the protein CASSEGGAPNEQFF. The gene calls are TRBV10-1 and TRBJ2-1; a weak D match, TRBD2 (7 bases). Germline assignment: CDR1 WNHNN and CDR2 SYGVQD (reference sequence). There are 14 residues in the CDR3. Trimming took 2 bases from V and 7 from J, leaving 12 bases between them.

The genes are TRBV28 and TRBJ1-2, with TRBD1 matching 7 bases. Germline CDR1 and CDR2: MDHEN and SYDVKM. CDR3 size: 12 residues. Trimming cost V 7 bases and J 7 bases; bases outside gene matches: 6. The CDR3 DNA follows: TGTGCCAGCATCGAGGGGGCGGGTGGCTACACCTTC. Its protein is CASIEGAGGYTF.

In its sample, this clone was seen once. The chain couples TRBV5-1 to TRBJ2-3; the match to TRBD1 covers 10 bases. The length of the CDR3 is 17 residues. Germline V gives CDR1 SGHRS, CDR2 YFSETQ. V was clipped by 4 bases and J by 1 base; unmatched bases: 9. CDR3 region: CASSHSSGTGGTDTQYF. The DNA for the CDR3 is TGCGCCAGCAGCCACAGCTCCGGGACAGGGGGCACAGATACGCAGTATTTT.

The chain is built from TRBV19 and TRBJ1-6; D is perhaps TRBD1 (5 bases). Trimming removed 3 bases at V and 15 bases at J, with 12 bases between. The CDR3 is made up of 12 amino acids. Germline V CDR1 and CDR2: LNHDA, SQIVND (reference sequence). DNA of the CDR3: TGTGCCAGTAGTATGACAGTTGGGAACCTCCACTTT. This encodes CASSMTVGNLHF.

This rearrangement joins TRBV2 to TRBJ2-3; the D gene is possibly TRBD2 (6 bases). Germline CDR1 reads SNHLY; CDR2 reads FYNNEI. V was cut by 8 bases and J by 4 bases, with 16 bases left in between. The CDR3 loop spans 14 amino acids. CDR3 in amino acids: CASGRPIGADTQYF. CDR3 coding DNA: TGTGCCAGCGGGAGGCCCATAGGCGCAGATACGCAGTATTTT.

The V gene is TRBV11-1, the J gene TRBJ2-7; 7 bases agree with TRBD1. The CDR3 is made up of 14 amino acids. Trimming took 4 bases from V and 2 from J; bases not matched to a gene: 5. Per germline, CDR1 SGHAT and CDR2 FQDESV (reference sequence). CDR3 nucleotides: TGTGCCAGCAGCTGGAAGAGGGGGCCCTACGAGCAGTACTTC. Residues: CASSWKRGPYEQYF.

The chain employs TRBV19 and TRBJ2-7; D may be TRBD2 (6 bases). The CDR3 is 16 amino acids. CDR1 is LNHDA and CDR2 is SQIVND in the germline V gene (reference sequence). V was trimmed by 6 bases and J by 0 bases, leaving 18 bases between them. CDR3 nucleotides: TGTGCCAGTAGGGTATCGAGCGGAGGGGACTCCTACGAGCAGTACTTC. This translates into CASRVSSGGDSYEQYF.

The V gene is TRBV28, the J gene TRBJ1-2, with D perhaps matching TRBD1 (6 bases). This CDR3 is built from 15 residues. Germline V lookup: CDR1 MDHEN, CDR2 SYDVKM. Trimming stripped 5 bases from V and 6 bases from J, with 19 bases between. This chain's CDR3 is CASSQNLRQVNGYTF. In DNA form, the CDR3 reads TGTGCCAGCAGTCAAAACCTAAGACAGGTGAATGGCTACACCTTC.

This chain joins TRBV6-5 and TRBJ2-5; 10 nucleotides align to TRBD2. The CDR3 extends over 14 amino acids. Per the germline V gene, CDR1 is MNHEY and CDR2 is SVGAGI. V lost 6 bases to trimming and J lost 8 bases; unmatched junction nucleotides: 9. The CDR3 here is CASSDTSGDRTQYF. In DNA, the CDR3 is TGTGCCAGCAGCGACACTAGCGGGGACCGCACCCAGTACTTC.

J is TRBJ1-3 and V is TRBV5-1; the D gene is possibly TRBD1 (5 bases). The germline gives CDR1 SGHRS, CDR2 YFSETQ. CDR3 length: 13 residues. The V end lost 5 bases, the J end lost 4 bases, and 10 bases lay between the germline ends. The chain's CDR3 is CASSQGNGNTIYF. Written as DNA, the CDR3 is TGCGCCAGCAGTCAGGGAAACGGAAACACCATATATTTT.

V usage is TRBV19 and J usage is TRBJ1-2; D call uncertain. The CDR3 has 12 amino acids. The V end lost 7 bases, the J end lost 2 bases, and 8 bases lay between the germline ends. CDR1 is LNHDA and CDR2 is SQIVND in the germline V gene (reference sequence). Written as DNA, the CDR3 is TGTGCCAGTACTACCGAAAACTATGGCTACACCTTC. This gives the protein CASTTENYGYTF.

This clone was observed a handful of times. The rearrangement links TRBV4-2 to TRBJ2-4, with TRBD1 identical over 7 bases. CDR3 length: 12 amino acids. V trimming: 4 bases; J trimming: 11 bases; junction bases outside the gene matches: 5. Germline V gene data show CDR1 as LGHNA and CDR2 as YNFKEQ. DNA of the CDR3: TGTGCCAGCAGCCTCCGGGACAGACTTCAGTACTTC. Residues: CASSLRDRLQYF.

The J gene is TRBJ1-5, the V gene TRBV6-5; weak D call: TRBD1 (6 bases). Trimming shortened V by 2 bases and J by 6 bases, and 11 bases separated the two germline ends. The CDR3 consists of 14 residues. Germline CDR1 and CDR2: MNHEY and SVGAGI. CDR3 in amino acids: CASSYAQGSQPQHF. The CDR3 DNA is TGTGCCAGCAGTTACGCACAGGGTTCTCAGCCCCAGCATTTT.

This chain joins TRBV28 and TRBJ1-5; D remains ambiguous. The CDR3 loop spans 16 amino acids. From germline, CDR1 is MDHEN and CDR2 SYDVKM. The V end lost 3 bases, the J end lost 0 bases, and 12 bases lay between the germline ends. Here the CDR3 reads CASSFFAATSNQPQHF. In DNA, the CDR3 is TGTGCCAGCAGTTTCTTTGCGGCAACTAGCAATCAGCCCCAGCATTTT.

This sequence joins TRBV15 and TRBJ2-7; 8 bases agree with TRBD2. Germline V lookup: CDR1 LNHNV, CDR2 YYDKDF (reference sequence). The CDR3 totals 14 residues. Germline trimming cut 1 base from V and 5 bases from J; bases unmatched to any gene: 4. CDR3 in DNA: TGTGCCACCAGCAGAGGGACTAGCTACCACGAGCAGTACTTC. Translating it yields CATSRGTSYHEQYF.

The chain combines TRBV28 with TRBJ1-5; TRBD1 aligns across 7 bases. The CDR3 covers 15 residues. Trimming cost V 5 bases and J 3 bases; bases outside gene matches: 7. Germline-derived CDR1 and CDR2 are MDHEN and SYDVKM. The CDR3 reads CASSTGTASNQPQHF. In DNA form, the CDR3 reads TGTGCCAGCAGTACCGGGACAGCATCCAATCAGCCCCAGCATTTT.

V is TRBV7-3 and J is TRBJ1-2, with D perhaps matching TRBD1 (6 bases). With 9 bases removed from V and 6 bases from J, the gap between germline ends came to 17 bases. This CDR3 has 13 amino acids. The germline V gene encodes CDR1 SGHTA and CDR2 FQGTGA. In DNA, the CDR3 is TGTGCCAGTTCACCAGGGGCTTCTGATGGCTACACCTTC. This encodes CASSPGASDGYTF. Supplemented by reference TRBV7-3 and TRBJ1-2, the full variable domain reads GAGVSQTPSNKVTEKGKYVELRCDPISGHTALYWYRQSLGQGPEFLIYFQGTGAADDSGLPNDRFFAVRPEGSVSTLKIQRTERGDSAVYLCASSPGASDGYTFGSGTRLTVV.

The chain joins TRBV27 to TRBJ1-1; perhaps TRBD1 as D (5 bases). This CDR3 is 14 amino acids long. Trimming shortened V by 3 bases and J by 5 bases, and 13 bases separated the two germline ends. Germline V gives CDR1 MNHEY, CDR2 SMNVEV (reference sequence). The CDR3 sequence: CASSFGRRGTEAFF. Here the CDR3 DNA reads TGTGCCAGCAGTTTTGGGCGGCGGGGGACTGAAGCTTTCTTT.

The gene calls are TRBV7-9 and TRBJ2-6; D unclear. V dropped 3 bases and J dropped 1 base, with 4 bases sitting between them. CDR1 is SEHNR, CDR2 FQNEAQ, per germline (reference sequence). This CDR3 comprises 14 residues. The CDR3 bases are TGTGCCAGCAGCTTCCCTTCTGGGGCCAACGTCCTGACTTTC. It yields the protein CASSFPSGANVLTF.

The V call is TRBV7-2, the J call TRBJ1-2, with 8 positions matching TRBD1. V lost 5 bases and J lost 4; bases outside the gene matches: 15. Germline V lookup: CDR1 SGHTA, CDR2 FQGNSA. This CDR3 comprises 17 residues. In DNA, the CDR3 is TGTGCCAGCAGCCGTGGCGGCAAAACAGGGGGGAGCTATGGCTACACCTTC. Translated: CASSRGGKTGGSYGYTF. Based on the CDR3 plus reference TRBV7-2 and TRBJ1-2, the full variable domain is GAGVSQSPSNKVTEKGKDVELRCDPISGHTALYWYRQSLGQGLEFLIYFQGNSAPDKSGLPSDRFSAERTGGSVSTLTIQRTQQEDSAVYLCASSRGGKTGGSYGYTFGSGTRLTVV.

Worth noting for this clone: The sample has other DNA sequences that encode this CDR3 too. The V call is TRBV27, the J call TRBJ1-5; D gene unclear. V shed 2 bases and J shed 6 bases, with 5 bases lying between them. This CDR3 has 12 amino acids. CDR1 is MNHEY, CDR2 SMNVEV, per germline (reference sequence). The CDR3 protein is CASSLRGQPQHF. The CDR3 region has the DNA TGTGCCAGCAGTTTACGAGGTCAGCCCCAGCATTTT.